This TCR beta chain was captured in a study of CD8+CD57+ T cells in acquired aplastic anemia. The use of genomic DNA as template underpinned the TCR beta VDJ and CDR3 profiling. TCRdb independently ran MiXCR on the reads; one entry per CDR3 protein. The sample includes hundreds of thousands of distinct CDR3 sequences, roughly 34% of them seen just once. Germline V gene data show CDR1 as SNHLY and CDR2 as FYNNEI. The ends lost 5 bases at V and 3 bases at J; junction bases unmatched: 7. This CDR3 comprises 15 residues. Those patients picked for sequencing had displayed CD8+CD57+ cell expansion on flow cytometry.

The TCR comes from a human donor with aplastic anemia. The sample taken for sequencing was sorted CD4+, CD8+, or CD8+CD57+ T cells (not recorded which) from PBMCs. This chain joins TRBV2 and TRBJ1-2, with TRBD1 matching 9 bases. Here the CDR3 DNA reads TGTGCCAGCAGTTCCCCGGGACAGGGTTACTATGGCTACACCTTC. This codes for CASSSPGQGYYGYTF.